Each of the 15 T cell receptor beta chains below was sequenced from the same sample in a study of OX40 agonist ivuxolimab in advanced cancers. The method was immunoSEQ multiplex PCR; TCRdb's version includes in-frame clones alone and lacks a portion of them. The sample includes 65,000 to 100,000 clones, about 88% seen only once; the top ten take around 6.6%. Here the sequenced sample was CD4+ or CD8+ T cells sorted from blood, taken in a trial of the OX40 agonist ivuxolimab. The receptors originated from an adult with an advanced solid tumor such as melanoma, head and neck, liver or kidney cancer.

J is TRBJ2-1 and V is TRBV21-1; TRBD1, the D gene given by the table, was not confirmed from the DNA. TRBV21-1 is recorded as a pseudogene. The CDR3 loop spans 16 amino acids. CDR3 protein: CASSKLPGQGNNEQFF. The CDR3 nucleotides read TGTGCCAGCAGCAAACTCCCGGGACAGGGGAACAATGAGCAGTTCTTC.

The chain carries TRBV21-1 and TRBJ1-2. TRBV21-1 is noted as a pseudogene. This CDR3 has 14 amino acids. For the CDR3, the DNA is TGTGCCAGCAGCAAACGTCGGCCATTCTATGGCTACACCTTC. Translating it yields CASSKRRPFYGYTF.

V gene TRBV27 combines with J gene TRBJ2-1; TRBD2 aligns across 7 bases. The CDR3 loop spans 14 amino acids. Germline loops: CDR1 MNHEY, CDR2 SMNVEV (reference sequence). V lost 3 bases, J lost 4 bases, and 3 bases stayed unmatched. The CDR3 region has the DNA TGTGCCAGCAGTTTCGGGGGGTTTTACAATGAGCAGTTCTTC. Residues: CASSFGGFYNEQFF.

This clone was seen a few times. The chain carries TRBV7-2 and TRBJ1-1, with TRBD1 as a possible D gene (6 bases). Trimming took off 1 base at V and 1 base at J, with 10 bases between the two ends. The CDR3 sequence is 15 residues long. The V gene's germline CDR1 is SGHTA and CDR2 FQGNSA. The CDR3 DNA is TGTGCCAGCAGCTTAGGAGACAGGAGGAACACTGAAGCTTTCTTT. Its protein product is CASSLGDRRNTEAFF.

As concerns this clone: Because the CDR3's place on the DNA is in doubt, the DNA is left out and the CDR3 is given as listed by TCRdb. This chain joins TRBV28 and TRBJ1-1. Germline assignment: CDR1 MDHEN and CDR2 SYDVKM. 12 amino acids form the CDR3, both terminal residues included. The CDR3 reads CASSSSGTEAFF.

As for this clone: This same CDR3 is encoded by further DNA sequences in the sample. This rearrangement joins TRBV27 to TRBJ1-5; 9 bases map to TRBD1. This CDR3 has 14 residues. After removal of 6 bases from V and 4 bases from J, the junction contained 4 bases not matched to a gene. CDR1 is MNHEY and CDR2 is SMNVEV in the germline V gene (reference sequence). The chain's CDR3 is CASSLDRGNQPQHF. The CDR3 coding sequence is TGTGCCAGCAGCCTGGACAGGGGAAATCAGCCCCAGCATTTT.

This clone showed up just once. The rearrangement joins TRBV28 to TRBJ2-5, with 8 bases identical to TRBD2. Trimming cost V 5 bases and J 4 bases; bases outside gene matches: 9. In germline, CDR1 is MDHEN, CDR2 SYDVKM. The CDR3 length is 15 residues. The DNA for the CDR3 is TGTGCCAGCAGTGTAGCGGGGCTCCAAAGAGAGACCCAGTACTTC. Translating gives CASSVAGLQRETQYF.

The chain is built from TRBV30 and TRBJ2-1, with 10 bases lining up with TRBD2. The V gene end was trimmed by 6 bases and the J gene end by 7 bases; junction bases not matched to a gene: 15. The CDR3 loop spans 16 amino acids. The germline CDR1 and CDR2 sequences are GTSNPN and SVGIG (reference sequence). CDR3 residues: CACQTWEREGHNEQFF. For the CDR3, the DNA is TGTGCCTGCCAGACCTGGGAGCGGGAGGGCCATAATGAGCAGTTCTTC.

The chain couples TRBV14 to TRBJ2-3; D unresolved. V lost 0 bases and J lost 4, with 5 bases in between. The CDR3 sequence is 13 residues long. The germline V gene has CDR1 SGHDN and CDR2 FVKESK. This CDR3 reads CASSQDWSDTQYF. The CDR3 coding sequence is TGTGCCAGCAGCCAAGATTGGTCAGATACGCAGTATTTT.

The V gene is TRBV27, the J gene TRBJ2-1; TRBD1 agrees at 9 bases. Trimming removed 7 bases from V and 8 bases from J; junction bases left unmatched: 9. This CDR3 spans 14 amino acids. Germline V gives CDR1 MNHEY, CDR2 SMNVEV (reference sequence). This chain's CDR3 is CASKHPGQGYEQFF. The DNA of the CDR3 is TGTGCCAGCAAACATCCGGGACAGGGATATGAGCAGTTCTTC.

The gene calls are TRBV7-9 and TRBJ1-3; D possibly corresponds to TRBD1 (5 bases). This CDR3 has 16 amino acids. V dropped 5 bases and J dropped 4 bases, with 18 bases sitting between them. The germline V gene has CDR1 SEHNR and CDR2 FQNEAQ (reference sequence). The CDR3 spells CASSPPGGSMGNTIYF. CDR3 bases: TGTGCCAGCAGCCCCCCGGGGGGGTCTATGGGAAACACCATATATTTT.

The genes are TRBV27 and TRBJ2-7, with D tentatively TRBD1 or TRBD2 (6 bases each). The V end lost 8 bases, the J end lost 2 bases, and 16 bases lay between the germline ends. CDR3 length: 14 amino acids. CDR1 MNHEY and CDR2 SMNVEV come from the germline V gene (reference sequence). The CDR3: CASGGPLNPYEQYF. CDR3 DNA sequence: TGTGCCAGCGGGGGGCCACTAAACCCCTACGAGCAGTACTTC.

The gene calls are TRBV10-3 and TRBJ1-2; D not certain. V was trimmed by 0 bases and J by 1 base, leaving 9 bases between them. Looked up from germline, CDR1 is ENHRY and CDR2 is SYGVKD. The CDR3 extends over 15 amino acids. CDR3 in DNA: TGTGCCATCAGTGAGTCCCTACCCCTTAACTATGGCTACACCTTC. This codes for CAISESLPLNYGYTF.

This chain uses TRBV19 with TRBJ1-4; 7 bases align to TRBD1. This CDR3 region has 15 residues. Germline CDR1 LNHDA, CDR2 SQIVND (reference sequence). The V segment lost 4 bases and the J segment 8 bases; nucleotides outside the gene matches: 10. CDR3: CASSRLGTEKEKLFF. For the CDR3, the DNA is TGTGCCAGTAGTAGGTTGGGGACAGAAAAAGAAAAACTGTTTTTT.

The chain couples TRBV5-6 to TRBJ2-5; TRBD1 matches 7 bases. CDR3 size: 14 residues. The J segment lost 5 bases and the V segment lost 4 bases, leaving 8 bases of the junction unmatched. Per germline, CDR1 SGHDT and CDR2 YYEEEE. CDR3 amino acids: CASSPTGEVETQYF. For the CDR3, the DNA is TGTGCCAGCAGCCCTACAGGGGAAGTTGAGACCCAGTACTTC. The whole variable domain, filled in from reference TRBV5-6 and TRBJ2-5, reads DAGVTQSPTHLIKTRGQQVTLRCSPKSGHDTVSWYQQALGQGPQFIFQYYEEEERQRGNFPDRFSGHQFPNYSSELNVNALLLGDSALYLCASSPTGEVETQYFGPGTRLLVL.